This T cell receptor (beta chain) was sequenced in a study of CD8+ T cells in alopecia areata. Following RNA extraction, reverse transcription yielded cDNA that acted as the sequencing template. The protocol was immunoSEQ multiplex PCR, while the TCRdb copy is restricted to in-frame clones and leaves out a portion. The table lists tens of thousands of clones, 46% of them singletons. Treatment here: oral pan-JAK inhibitor, 5-10 mg twice daily. Cell sorting on a FACSAria was used to separate CD4+ and CD8+ T cells from the PBMCs. The CDR3 has 15 amino acids. The germline V gene has CDR1 MNHNS and CDR2 SASEGT. V lost 1 base to trimming and J lost 4 bases, with 13 bases between them. General study results and limits: Persistence of many expanded lesional clones was seen in scalp and blood during tofacitinib. Clarity of TCR sharing across patients fell short of that in mice, possibly HLA-related. Scalp clonality, along with expanded CD8+ clones among the top 100, was significantly decreased by tofacitinib.

This clone was detected only a few times. Antigen: not known. The clonotype originates from a human donor with alopecia areata. This material consisted of CD8+ T cells sorted from blood, taken around week 36, from a patient treated with tofacitinib. The chain couples TRBV6-1 to TRBJ1-1, with no clear D. This CDR3 reads CASSEGGRPGTEAFF. For the CDR3, the DNA is TGTGCCAGCAGTGAAGGAGGCAGGCCGGGCACTGAAGCTTTCTTT.